The sequence of this T cell receptor beta chain was determined in a study of Ad26.COV2.S vaccination and SARS-CoV-2 variants. Assay used: immunoSEQ multiplex PCR; TCRdb lists only in-frame clones, some missing. This table holds fewer than 800,000 clones, 89% found once. Sample treatment: roughly 18 received Ad26.COV2.S at low or high dose, single or two shots; five or six received placebo; per-sample allocation not given. It was on day 63 after the first vaccine or placebo injection that samples were taken. CDR3 length: 13 residues. V lost 2 bases and J 0 bases, leaving 4 bases between the germline ends. Looked up from germline, CDR1 is MNHEY and CDR2 is SVGAGI.

This receptor was taken from a person aged 18-65 years who received the Ad26.COV2.S COVID-19 vaccine or a placebo. Sequencing used peripheral blood, obtained in a trial of Ad26.COV2.S vaccine versus placebo. The rearrangement uses TRBV6-5 and TRBJ1-1; unclear D gene. Here the CDR3 reads CASSYTVNTEAFF. The CDR3 DNA is TGTGCCAGCAGTTACACCGTGAACACTGAAGCTTTCTTT.